Following are 20 T cell receptor beta chains from one sample sequenced in a study of blood T cell repertoires in COVID-19. Here immunoSEQ multiplex PCR was the method, and the copy in TCRdb shows in-frame clones only, minus some. The repertoire includes some 70,000 clones, under 85% of them detected once, and more than 10% sits in the top ten. The sequenced sample consisted of peripheral blood. These receptors all come from a man aged 50 or older with COVID-19, enrolled during active disease.

The chain employs TRBV11-2 and TRBJ1-1; no firm D call. The CDR3 extends over 17 amino acids. From germline, CDR1 is SGHAT and CDR2 FQNNGV. The V end was cut by 7 bases, the J end by 3 bases, with 24 bases between. The CDR3 DNA reads TGTGCCAGCAATACTAGAGACAACGGGCCGTCAGACACTGAAGCTTTCTTT. Protein product: CASNTRDNGPSDTEAFF.

The V and J genes are TRBV4-3 and TRBJ2-2, with 10 positions matching TRBD1. The germline V gene has CDR1 LGHNA and CDR2 YSLEER. The junction had 10 bases not matched to a gene; V was cut back by 2 bases and J by 4 bases. CDR3 length equals 18 residues. CDR3 loop: CASSQTYDRGLVTGELFF. CDR3 bases: TGCGCCAGCAGCCAAACCTATGACAGGGGGCTAGTCACCGGGGAGCTGTTTTTT.

The chain combines TRBV2 with TRBJ2-3; 9 bases match TRBD2. Germline V gene lookup returns CDR1 SNHLY and CDR2 FYNNEI. The CDR3 loop spans 16 amino acids. The ends lost 7 bases at V and 1 base at J; junction bases unmatched: 9. The CDR3 is CASTAGGMSGTDTQYF. CDR3 sequence (DNA): TGTGCCAGCACCGCGGGGGGGATGTCTGGCACAGATACGCAGTATTTT.

The chain combines TRBV5-1 with TRBJ1-2; 7 nucleotides line up with TRBD1. The CDR3 extends over 15 amino acids. Germline V gives CDR1 SGHRS, CDR2 YFSETQ. The J segment lost 7 bases and the V segment lost 4 bases, leaving 13 bases of the junction unmatched. CDR3 nucleotides: TGCGCCAGCAGCCCGGGTCGAGGGGGCCAGGGTGGCTACACCTTC. Translated, it gives CASSPGRGGQGGYTF. The full variable domain, its missing parts supplied by reference TRBV5-1 and TRBJ1-2, is KAGVTQTPRYLIKTRGQQVTLSCSPISGHRSVSWYQQTPGQGLQFLFEYFSETQRNKGNFPGRFSGRQFSNSRSEMNVSTLELGDSALYLCASSPGRGGQGGYTFGSGTRLTVV.

The rearrangement uses TRBV6-5 and TRBJ1-2; D call uncertain. With 6 bases removed from V and 4 bases from J, the gap between germline ends came to 18 bases. Germline CDR1 is MNHEY and CDR2 is SVGAGI. The CDR3 is 15 amino acids. The CDR3 protein is CASRTIRTRFYGYTF. The CDR3 DNA reads TGTGCCAGCAGAACAATAAGAACTAGATTCTATGGCTACACCTTC.

The chain recombines TRBV6-1 with TRBJ2-1; 10 bases fit TRBD2. There are 12 residues in the CDR3. With V trimmed by 10 bases and J by 8 bases, 5 bases remained unmatched. Germline V CDR1 and CDR2: MNHNS, SASEGT. The chain's CDR3 is CATGGTSDEQFF. The CDR3 bases are TGTGCCACCGGGGGGACTAGCGATGAGCAGTTCTTC.

The chain is built from TRBV4-1 and TRBJ2-3, with a possible D match to TRBD1 (5 bases). Trimming pared 2 bases from V and 4 bases from J, leaving 13 bases between. Germline V gives CDR1 MGHRA, CDR2 YSYEKL. The CDR3 runs to 15 residues. Here the CDR3 reads CASSQIGVPADTQYF. CDR3 DNA sequence: TGCGCCAGCAGCCAAATAGGGGTTCCGGCAGATACGCAGTATTTT.

The V and J genes are TRBV4-3 and TRBJ1-1; TRBD1 matches at 11 bases. The CDR3 extends over 19 amino acids. Germline V gene sequence: CDR1 LGHNA, CDR2 YSLEER. V was pared by 0 bases and J by 6 bases, with 15 bases of the junction left unmatched. CDR3 nucleotides: TGCGCCAGCAGCCAAGAAATTATATCAGGGACAGGGGGGTGGGCTGAAGCTTTCTTT. Translating it yields CASSQEIISGTGGWAEAFF.

The V gene is TRBV6-2 or TRBV6-3, the J gene TRBJ1-1; 8 positions match TRBD1. There are 14 residues in the CDR3. V was clipped by 2 bases and J by 6 bases; unmatched bases: 5. CDR1 MNHEY and CDR2 SVGEGT come from the germline V gene. The DNA for the CDR3 is TGTGCCAGCAGTTACCGCGACAGGGGTGCTGAAGCTTTCTTT. Protein sequence: CASSYRDRGAEAFF.

V and J are TRBV10-3 and TRBJ1-3, with a tentative D call TRBD1 (6 bases). From germline, CDR1 is ENHRY and CDR2 SYGVKD. The V and J ends lost 10 bases and 0 bases respectively, with 13 bases between them. The CDR3 loop spans 14 amino acids. The CDR3 region is CATTEGGSGNTIYF. The CDR3 DNA reads as TGTGCCACTACTGAAGGGGGCTCTGGAAACACCATATATTTT.

The chain combines TRBV7-2 with TRBJ2-7; maybe TRBD1 (6 bases). The CDR3 contains 15 residues. V was pared by 1 base and J by 2 bases, with 12 bases between. Germline-derived CDR1 and CDR2 are SGHTA and FQGNSA. The CDR3 reads CASSLGGGTTYEQYF. In DNA, the CDR3 is TGTGCCAGCAGCTTAGGAGGGGGAACCACCTACGAGCAGTACTTC.

The sample holds a few counts of this clone. The chain links TRBV14 to TRBJ1-1; 12 nucleotides line up with TRBD1. Trimming cost V 3 bases and J 11 bases; bases outside gene matches: 4. The CDR3 sequence is 13 residues long. The germline gives CDR1 SGHDN, CDR2 FVKESK. CDR3 nucleotide sequence: TGTGCCAGCAGCCACGGGACAGGGGGCCTTGCTTTCTTT. Protein: CASSHGTGGLAFF.

The rearrangement links TRBV25-1 to TRBJ1-1; D unresolved. The CDR3 spans 13 residues. Germline lookup yields CDR1 MGHDK and CDR2 SYGVNS. Trimming took 3 bases from V and 5 from J, leaving 10 bases between them. CDR3 in DNA: TGTGCCAGCAGTGAGAGGGTATCGACTGAAGCTTTCTTT. This codes for CASSERVSTEAFF.

V is TRBV4-1 and J is TRBJ2-7, with D uncertain. The CDR3 runs 15 residues. Germline CDR1 is MGHRA and CDR2 is YSYEKL. V lost 4 bases and J lost 1, with 14 bases in between. CDR3 in DNA: TGCGCCAGCAGCCCCGGTCAGGTAGGATCCTACGAGCAGTACTTC. It is translated as CASSPGQVGSYEQYF.

CDR3 region: CASSLSRQAGLDTQYF. The CDR3 DNA is TGCGCCAGCAGCTTGTCTCGGCAGGCGGGCCTGGATACGCAGTATTTT. J is TRBJ2-3 and V is TRBV5-1; a possible D gene is TRBD2 (5 bases). V dropped 1 base and J dropped 6 bases, with 18 bases sitting between them. The CDR3 sequence is 16 residues long. Germline values: CDR1 SGHRS, CDR2 YFSETQ.

The V and J genes are TRBV18 and TRBJ1-5, with D possibly matching TRBD1 (5 bases). Trimming left V 4 bases short and J 0 bases short, with 10 bases between. CDR1 is KGHSH and CDR2 is LQKENI in the germline V gene. This CDR3 comprises 15 residues. Here the CDR3 reads CASSLSGGSNQPQHF. Here the CDR3 DNA reads TGTGCCAGCTCACTCTCGGGGGGTAGCAATCAGCCCCAGCATTTT.

V gene TRBV6-5 combines with J gene TRBJ2-2; 10 positions agree with TRBD2. The CDR3 is 15 amino acids. With V trimmed by 5 bases and J by 3 bases, 3 bases remained unmatched. Germline CDR1 reads MNHEY; CDR2 reads SVGAGI. The CDR3, as DNA: TGTGCCAGCAGTAGGGGACTAGCGTACACCGGGGAGCTGTTTTTT. Amino acid sequence: CASSRGLAYTGELFF.

V gene TRBV15 combines with J gene TRBJ1-2, with 8 bases matching TRBD1. V lost 4 bases, J lost 6 bases, and 4 bases stayed unmatched. The length of the CDR3 is 13 residues. The germline V gene encodes CDR1 LNHNV and CDR2 YYDKDF (reference sequence). Here the CDR3 DNA reads TGTGCCACCAGCACTGGGACAGGTAATGGCTACACCTTC. Amino acids: CATSTGTGNGYTF. Together with reference TRBV15 and TRBJ1-2, the CDR3 gives the full variable domain: DAMVIQNPRYQVTQFGKPVTLSCSQTLNHNVMYWYQQKSSQAPKLLFHYYDKDFNNEADTPDNFQSRRPNTSFCFLDIRSPGLGDTAMYLCATSTGTGNGYTFGSGTRLTVV.

The chain joins TRBV7-9 to TRBJ1-1, with TRBD1 matching over 8 bases. The trim removed 5 bases at V and 0 bases at J, leaving 2 bases unmatched. CDR1 is SEHNR, CDR2 FQNEAQ, per germline (reference sequence). This CDR3 is 14 amino acids long. The CDR3 loop is CASSPGQVNTEAFF. The CDR3, as DNA: TGTGCCAGCAGCCCGGGACAGGTGAACACTGAAGCTTTCTTT.

The rearrangement uses TRBV6-5 and TRBJ1-1, with TRBD1 identical over 8 bases. The germline V gene has CDR1 MNHEY and CDR2 SVGAGI. This CDR3 has 13 residues. Unmatched junction bases numbered 9, after V lost 10 bases and J lost 5 bases. The CDR3, as DNA: TGTGCCACTAACGCAGGGGGCCGGACTGAAGCTTTCTTT. Translation gives CATNAGGRTEAFF.